Listed below are T cell receptor beta chains from one sample, sequenced in a study of CD8 T cells in ankylosing spondylitis. In TCRdb, the 5' RACE reads were re-called with MiXCR into one record per CDR3 protein. The table lists about 510,000 distinct CDR3 sequences, approximately 5.3% of them singletons. The sample comprised blood, either unsorted or a sorted T cell fraction (not recorded which). The receptor set was obtained from a male donor with ankylosing spondylitis. The CDR3 runs from the conserved cysteine through the conserved F or W. D genes are given only for firm matches. Only part of the rows carry a size: once, few, many, or a class if the clone is expanded.

j_call: TRBJ2-3
d_call: TRBD1
clone_size: many
v_call: TRBV7-3
cdr3_aa: CASRLGQGVDTQYF
cdr3_nt: TGTGCCAGCAGGCTAGGACAGGGGGTAGATACGCAGTATTTT

j_call: TRBJ2-2
d_call: -
clone_size: many
v_call: TRBV24-1
cdr3_aa: CATSDLQVGVGPGELFF
cdr3_nt: TGTGCCACCAGTGATTTGCAGGTGGGAGTCGGTCCCGGGGAGCTGTTTTTT

j_call: TRBJ2-1
d_call: -
clone_size: many
v_call: TRBV18
cdr3_aa: CASSLALTGDEQFF
cdr3_nt: TGTGCCAGCTCACTTGCACTCACAGGTGATGAGCAGTTCTTC

j_call: TRBJ2-5
d_call: -
clone_size: -
v_call: TRBV20-1
cdr3_aa: CSASGGRETQYF
cdr3_nt: TGCAGTGCTAGCGGGGGGCGGGAGACCCAGTACTTC

j_call: TRBJ2-3
d_call: TRBD2
clone_size: many
v_call: TRBV7-3
cdr3_aa: CASSMTSGGPFTDTQYF
cdr3_nt: TGTGCCAGCAGCATGACTAGCGGGGGGCCGTTCACAGATACGCAGTATTTT

j_call: TRBJ2-1
d_call: -
clone_size: many
v_call: TRBV29-1
cdr3_aa: CSVGRGRRWGNEQFF
cdr3_nt: TGCAGCGTGGGCCGAGGTCGGCGGTGGGGGAATGAGCAGTTCTTC

j_call: TRBJ2-2
d_call: -
clone_size: many
v_call: TRBV4-2
cdr3_aa: CASSQDNGITGELFF
cdr3_nt: TGTGCCAGCAGCCAAGATAACGGGATAACCGGGGAGCTGTTTTTT

j_call: TRBJ1-5
d_call: TRBD1
clone_size: many
v_call: TRBV12-3/TRBV12-4
cdr3_aa: CASSLDRGRDQPQHF
cdr3_nt: TGTGCCAGCAGCCTTGACAGGGGAAGGGATCAGCCCCAGCATTTT

j_call: TRBJ2-1
d_call: TRBD2
clone_size: few
v_call: TRBV28
cdr3_aa: CASSLRTSGREEQFF
cdr3_nt: TGTGCCAGCAGTTTGAGGACTAGCGGACGTGAGGAGCAGTTCTTC

j_call: TRBJ2-2
d_call: -
clone_size: many
v_call: TRBV7-2
cdr3_aa: CASSPTNTGELFF
cdr3_nt: TGTGCCAGCAGTCCCACGAACACCGGGGAGCTGTTTTTT